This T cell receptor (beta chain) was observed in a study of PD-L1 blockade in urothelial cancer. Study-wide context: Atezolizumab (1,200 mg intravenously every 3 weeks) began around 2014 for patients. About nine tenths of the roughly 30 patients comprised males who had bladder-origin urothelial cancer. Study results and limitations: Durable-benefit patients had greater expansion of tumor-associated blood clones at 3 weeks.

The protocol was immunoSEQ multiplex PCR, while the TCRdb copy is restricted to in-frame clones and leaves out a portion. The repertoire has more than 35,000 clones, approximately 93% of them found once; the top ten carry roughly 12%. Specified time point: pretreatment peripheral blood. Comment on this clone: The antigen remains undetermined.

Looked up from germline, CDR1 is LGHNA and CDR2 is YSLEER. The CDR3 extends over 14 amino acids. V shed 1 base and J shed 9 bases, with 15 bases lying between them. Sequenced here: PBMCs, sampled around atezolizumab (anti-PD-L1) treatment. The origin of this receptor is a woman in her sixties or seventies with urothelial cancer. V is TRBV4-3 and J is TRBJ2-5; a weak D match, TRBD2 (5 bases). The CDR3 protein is CASSQALAGKAQYF. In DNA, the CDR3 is TGCGCCAGCAGCCAAGCTCTAGCTGGGAAGGCCCAGTACTTC.